This T cell receptor (beta chain) was retrieved from a study of T cell responses to AZD1222 COVID-19 vaccine. Study-wide context: Samples with a second dose at about 4 or about 12 weeks were pooled together.

Regarding this clone: The antigen is undetermined.

The repertoire was sequenced with immunoSEQ multiplex PCR; TCRdb's copy has only in-frame clones and lacks some. The table lists 150,000 to 200,000 clones, about 90% of them singletons. Deletions cut 2 bases from V and 4 bases from J, with 12 bases between. Per germline, CDR1 SQVTM and CDR2 ANQGSEA. This CDR3 contains 13 residues. Overall study findings and caveats: Reports say nearly half of spike-specific TCRs go after unmutated variant regions. Spike-spanning, vaccine-associated CD4 TCRs were dominant at 160-218 and 743-854. Baseline seropositives among AZD1222 recipients totaled only 5 to 7.

Specimen: peripheral blood, collected on day 0 of AZD1222 vaccination. The chain links TRBV29-1 to TRBJ2-7; D is possibly TRBD1 or TRBD2 (6 bases each). The origin of this receptor is an adult in good health. Here the CDR3 reads CSVELRGRYEQYF. The DNA for the CDR3 is TGCAGCGTTGAACTCCGGGGGCGGTACGAGCAGTACTTC.